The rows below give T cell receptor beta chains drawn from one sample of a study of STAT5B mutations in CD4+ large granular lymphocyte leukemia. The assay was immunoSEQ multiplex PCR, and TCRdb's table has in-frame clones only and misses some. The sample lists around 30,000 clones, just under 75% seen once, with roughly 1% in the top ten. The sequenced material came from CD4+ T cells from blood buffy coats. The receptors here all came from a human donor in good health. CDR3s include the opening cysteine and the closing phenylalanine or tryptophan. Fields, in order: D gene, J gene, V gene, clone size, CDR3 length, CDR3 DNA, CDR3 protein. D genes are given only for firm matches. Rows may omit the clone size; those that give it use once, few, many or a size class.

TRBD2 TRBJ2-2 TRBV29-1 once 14 TGCAGCGTCCAAACGGGAGGCTATTCCGGGGAGCTGTTTTTT CSVQTGGYSGELFF
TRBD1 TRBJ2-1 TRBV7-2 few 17 TGTGCCAGCAGCTCGTCCCGTGTGACAGGGGCCTACAATGAGCAGTTCTTC CASSSSRVTGAYNEQFF
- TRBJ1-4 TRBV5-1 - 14 TGCGCCAGCAGCTGGGACAATCTTAATGAAAAACTGTTTTTT CASSWDNLNEKLFF
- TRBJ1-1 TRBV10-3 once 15 TGTGCCATCAGACATGGACGCACCGGGGACACTGAAGCTTTCTTT CAIRHGRTGDTEAFF
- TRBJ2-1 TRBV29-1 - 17 TGCAGCGTTGAAGATCCCGTATCGACCGTGAGGGACAATGAGCAGTTCTTC CSVEDPVSTVRDNEQFF
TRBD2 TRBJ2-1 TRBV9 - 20 TGTGCCAGCAGCGTAGCCAAACAGGGACTAGCGGGACCGTACTACAATGAGCAGTTCTTC CASSVAKQGLAGPYYNEQFF
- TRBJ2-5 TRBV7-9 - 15 TGTGCCAGCAGCAGGGCTGGCAGGGGAAGGGAGACCCAGTACTTC CASSRAGRGRETQYF
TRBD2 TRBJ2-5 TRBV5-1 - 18 TGCGCCAGCAGCTTGGCCCCTAGCGGGGGTAATTTTAGGGAGACCCAGTACTTC CASSLAPSGGNFRETQYF
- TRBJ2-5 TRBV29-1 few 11 TGCAGCGTTGTACAGCAAGAGACCCAGTACTTC CSVVQQETQYF
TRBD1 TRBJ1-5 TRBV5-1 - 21 TGCGCCAGCAGCTTGGATCCTATCGGGGATCCCCGGACAGGGACCAATCAGCCCCAGCATTTT CASSLDPIGDPRTGTNQPQHF
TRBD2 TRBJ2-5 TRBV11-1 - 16 TGTGCCAGCAGCTGGGGACTAGCGGGGGGATCAGAGACCCAGTACTTC CASSWGLAGGSETQYF
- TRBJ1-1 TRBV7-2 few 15 TGTGCCAGCAGCTCTCCCGGACCGTCGAACACTGAAGCTTTCTTT CASSSPGPSNTEAFF
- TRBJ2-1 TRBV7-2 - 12 TGTGCCAGTCAGGTTCAGGGCGGTGAGCAGTTCTTC CASQVQGGEQFF
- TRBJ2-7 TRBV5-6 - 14 TGTGCCAGCAGCTTCCGCGGGTCTCCCTACGAGCAGTACTTC CASSFRGSPYEQYF
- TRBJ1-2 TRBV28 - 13 TGTGCCAGCAGTTCCCCTACCAGGTCTGGCTACACCTTC CASSSPTRSGYTF
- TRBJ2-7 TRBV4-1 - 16 TGCGCCAGCAGCAACGGACAGGGCGGGAGAGCCAACGAGCAGTACTTC CASSNGQGGRANEQYF
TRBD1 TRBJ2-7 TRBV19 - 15 TGTGCCAGTAGTGATACGGGACAGGGGGCCTACGAGCAGTACTTC CASSDTGQGAYEQYF
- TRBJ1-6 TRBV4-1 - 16 TGCGCCAGCAGCCAAGAGGGGGGGCACTATAATTCACCCCTCCACTTT CASSQEGGHYNSPLHF
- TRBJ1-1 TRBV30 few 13 TGTGCCTGGACCCCCACTGGTGATACTGAAGCTTTCTTT CAWTPTGDTEAFF
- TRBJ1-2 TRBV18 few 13 TGTGCCAGCTCATCCGACTTGGAGGTGGGCTACACCTTC CASSSDLEVGYTF
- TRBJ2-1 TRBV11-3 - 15 TGTGCCAGCAGGCTAGGCCAAAGCTCCTACAATGAGCAGTTCTTC CASRLGQSSYNEQFF
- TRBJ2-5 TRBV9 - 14 TGTGCCAGCAGCCCCCGGACGATCCAAGAGACCCAGTACTTC CASSPRTIQETQYF
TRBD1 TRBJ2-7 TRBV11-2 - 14 TGTGCCAGCAGCTTAAGAGTGGACAGGGGCGAGCAGTACTTC CASSLRVDRGEQYF
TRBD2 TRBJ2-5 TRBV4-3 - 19 TGCGCCAGCAGCCAAGATAATTCCCAGCGGGAGGGTCCTGAAGAGACCCAGTACTTC CASSQDNSQREGPEETQYF
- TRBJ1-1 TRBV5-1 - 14 TGCGCCAGCAGCTTGAGTACCTTGCACACTGAAGCTTTCTTT CASSLSTLHTEAFF
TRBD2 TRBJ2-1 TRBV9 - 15 TGTGCCAGCAGCGGGGGACTAGCGGGGGGTAATGAGCAGTTCTTC CASSGGLAGGNEQFF
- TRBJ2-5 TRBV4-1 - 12 TGCGCCATCAAGGGACTCCAAGAGACCCAGTACTTC CAIKGLQETQYF
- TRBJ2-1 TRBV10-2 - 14 TGCGCCAGCAGTGAGCTCCCTATTCTCAATGAGCAGTTCTTC CASSELPILNEQFF
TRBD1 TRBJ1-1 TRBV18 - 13 TGTGCCAGCTCACCGTCACAGGGGCCTGAAGCTTTCTTT CASSPSQGPEAFF
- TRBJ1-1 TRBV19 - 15 TGTGCCAGTATGGACAGACCCCTCGGGAACACTGAAGCTTTCTTT CASMDRPLGNTEAFF
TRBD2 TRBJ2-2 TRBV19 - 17 TGTGCCAGTAGTACTCCCCTCCGGGGCGGGGGAGGTGGGGAGCTGTTTTTT CASSTPLRGGGGGELFF
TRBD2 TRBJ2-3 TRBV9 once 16 TGTGCCAGCAGCGTTAGGGCGGGAGTTGGCACAGATACGCAGTATTTT CASSVRAGVGTDTQYF
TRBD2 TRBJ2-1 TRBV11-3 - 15 TGTGCCAGCAGCTTTGGACTAGCGGGAGGAAATGAGCAGTTCTTC CASSFGLAGGNEQFF
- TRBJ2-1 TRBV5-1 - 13 TGCGCCAGCAGCTTGGGACTCCACAATGAGCAGTTCTTC CASSLGLHNEQFF
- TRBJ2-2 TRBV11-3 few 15 TGTGCCAGCAGTCCGGGGGCAACGAACACCGGGGAGCTGTTTTTT CASSPGATNTGELFF
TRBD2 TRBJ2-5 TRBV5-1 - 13 TGCGCCAGCGGGACTAGCGGGATAGAGACCCAGTACTTC CASGTSGIETQYF
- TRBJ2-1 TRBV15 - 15 TGTGCCACCAGCAGAGATTCTTCCGGTGGGAATGAGCAGTTCTTC CATSRDSSGGNEQFF
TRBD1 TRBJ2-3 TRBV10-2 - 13 TGCGCCAGCAGGGGACAGGGCACAGATACGCAGTATTTT CASRGQGTDTQYF
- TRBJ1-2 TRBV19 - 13 TGTGCCAGTAGTATATCGGGCCTCTATGGCTACACCTTC CASSISGLYGYTF
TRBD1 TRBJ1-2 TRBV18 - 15 TGTGCCAGCTCACCGGCGACAGGGGGCGAAAGTGGCTACACCTTC CASSPATGGESGYTF
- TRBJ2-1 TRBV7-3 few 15 TGTGCCAGCAGCTCGACTCCTAGCTCCTACAATGAGCAGTTCTTC CASSSTPSSYNEQFF
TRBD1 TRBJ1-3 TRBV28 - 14 TGTGCCAGCAGGCAGGGGGCCGACGGAAACACCATATATTTT CASRQGADGNTIYF
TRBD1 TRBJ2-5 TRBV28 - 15 TGTGCCAGCAGTCTCTTGGACAGGGATCAAGAGACCCAGTACTTC CASSLLDRDQETQYF
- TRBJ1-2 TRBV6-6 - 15 TGTGCCAGCAGTTACCAAGGGACGGCCACCTATGGCTACACCTTC CASSYQGTATYGYTF
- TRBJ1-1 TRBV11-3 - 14 TGTGCCAGCAGCCTCCGGTGGGGGGATACTGAAGCTTTCTTT CASSLRWGDTEAFF
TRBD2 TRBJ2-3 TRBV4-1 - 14 TGCGCCAGCAGCCAAGGGACTAGCTCAGATACGCAGTATTTT CASSQGTSSDTQYF
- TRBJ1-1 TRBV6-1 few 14 TGTGCCAGCAGTACCGGACAGTTGCTCGGTGAAGCTTTCTTT CASSTGQLLGEAFF
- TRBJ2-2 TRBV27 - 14 TGTGCCAGCAGGGCCACAGGGTACACCGGGGAGCTGTTTTTT CASRATGYTGELFF
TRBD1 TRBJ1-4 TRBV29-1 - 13 TGCAGCGTTAGGGACAGCCTTAATGAAAAACTGTTTTTT CSVRDSLNEKLFF
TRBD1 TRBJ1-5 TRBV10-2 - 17 TGCGCCAGCAGTGGAGTCACAGGGGGCGCGGATGACCAGCCCCAGCATTTT CASSGVTGGADDQPQHF
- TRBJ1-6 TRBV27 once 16 TGTGCCAGCAGTTTGACGGGGATTCGTGGGAATTCACCCCTCCACTTT CASSLTGIRGNSPLHF
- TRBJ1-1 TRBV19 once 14 TGTGCCAGTAGTATAGTAGGGGAGTGGACTGAAGCTTTCTTT CASSIVGEWTEAFF
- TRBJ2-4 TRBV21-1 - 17 TGTGCCAGCAGCGCCCGTCCCCAGTGGGGGCGGAGAAACATTCAGTACTTC CASSARPQWGRRNIQYF
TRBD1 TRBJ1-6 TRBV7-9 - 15 TGTGCCAGCAGCTCTACCGGGACAGGGGACTCACCCCTCCACTTT CASSSTGTGDSPLHF
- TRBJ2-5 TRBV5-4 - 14 TGTGCCAGCAGCATGGCCCGGACTAAAGAGACCCAGTACTTC CASSMARTKETQYF